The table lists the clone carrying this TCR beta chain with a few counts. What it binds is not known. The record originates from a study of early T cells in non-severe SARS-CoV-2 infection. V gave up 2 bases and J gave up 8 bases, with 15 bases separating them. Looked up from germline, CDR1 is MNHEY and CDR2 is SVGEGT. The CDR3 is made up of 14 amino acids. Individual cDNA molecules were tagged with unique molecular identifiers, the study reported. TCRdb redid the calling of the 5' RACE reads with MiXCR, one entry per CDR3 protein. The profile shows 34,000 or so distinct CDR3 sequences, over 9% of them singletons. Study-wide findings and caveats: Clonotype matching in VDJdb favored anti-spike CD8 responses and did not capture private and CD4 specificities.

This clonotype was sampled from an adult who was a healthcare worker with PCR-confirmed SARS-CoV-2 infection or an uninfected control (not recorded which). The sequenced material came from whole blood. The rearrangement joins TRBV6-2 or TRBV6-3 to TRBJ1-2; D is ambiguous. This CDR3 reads CASSYVWEVEGYTF. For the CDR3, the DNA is TGTGCCAGCAGTTACGTTTGGGAGGTGGAGGGCTACACCTTC.